This TCR beta chain was identified in a study of cytomegalovirus exposure and HLA in healthy donors. Findings and caveats of the study: The study listed under 200 cytomegalovirus-associated TCR beta chains.

The assay was immunoSEQ multiplex PCR, and TCRdb's table has in-frame clones only and misses some. The table has 150,000 to 160,000 clones, 70% to 90% seen once. Regarding this clone: The antigen remains undetermined.

Sequencing used PBMCs. This receptor was obtained from a human donor in good health.

The CDR3 region has the DNA TGTGCCAGCAGCTTAGTGTACGGGAGCTCCTACAATGAGCAGTTCTTC. This encodes CASSLVYGSSYNEQFF. The J gene is TRBJ2-1, the V gene TRBV11-2, with TRBD2 as a possible D gene (6 bases). In germline, CDR1 is SGHAT, CDR2 FQNNGV. The CDR3 length is 16 residues. The V gene lost 1 base and the J gene lost 0 bases, with 10 bases spanning the gap.